These 14 T cell receptor beta chains came from one sample sequenced in a study of cytomegalovirus exposure and HLA in healthy donors. Primers included in the PCR were 60 Vbeta and 13 Jbeta primers. Using immunoSEQ multiplex PCR, the repertoire was profiled, and TCRdb retains in-frame clones only, with some absent. The sample holds over 100,000 clones, around 77% seen once. The sample taken for sequencing was PBMCs. These receptors came from a male donor in good health and CMV-seropositive.

V is TRBV7-8 and J is TRBJ2-1, with 10 bases that match TRBD2. Looked up from germline, CDR1 is SGHVS and CDR2 is FQNEAQ. Trimming at V came to 8 bases and at J to 2 bases, leaving 9 bases not matched to a gene. The CDR3 covers 16 residues. The CDR3 DNA follows: TGTGCCAGCGGACCCTTCGGGACTAGCGCCTACAATGAGCAGTTCTTC. Translation gives CASGPFGTSAYNEQFF.

This clone was observed a few times. This sequence joins TRBV6-6 and TRBJ1-3, with D unresolved. Germline V gives CDR1 MNHNY, CDR2 SVGAGI (reference sequence). This CDR3 comprises 12 residues. With 6 bases removed from V and 0 bases from J, the gap between germline ends came to 3 bases. The CDR3 sequence is CASRSSGNTIYF. Written as DNA, the CDR3 is TGTGCCAGCAGGAGCTCTGGAAACACCATATATTTT.

The chain couples TRBV7-9 to TRBJ1-5; D perhaps matches TRBD1 (5 bases). Germline assignment: CDR1 SEHNR and CDR2 FQNEAQ (reference sequence). This CDR3 spans 16 amino acids. V lost 5 bases and J 0 bases, leaving 14 bases between the germline ends. CDR3 bases: TGTGCCAGCAGCCCGGGGGTGACAGATAGCAATCAGCCCCAGCATTTT. It translates to CASSPGVTDSNQPQHF.

This clone has only a few counts. This sequence joins TRBV7-8 and TRBJ2-7, with TRBD2 matching 7 bases. J gave up 0 bases and V 5 bases, and 10 bases lay outside the gene matches. From germline, CDR1 is SGHVS and CDR2 FQNEAQ. The CDR3 covers 16 residues. The CDR3 DNA sequence: TGTGCCAGCAGCGGTCCAGGGAGGGCCCGCTCCTACGAGCAGTACTTC. Its protein is CASSGPGRARSYEQYF.

This clone was found a few times. V is TRBV4-1 and J is TRBJ1-5; 7 bases agree with TRBD1. The CDR3 spans 16 residues. Germline V gene lookup returns CDR1 MGHRA and CDR2 YSYEKL. The junction had 6 bases not matched to a gene; V was cut back by 0 bases and J by 4 bases. CDR3: CASSQDPGQANQPQHF. CDR3 nucleotide sequence: TGCGCCAGCAGCCAAGATCCCGGACAGGCTAATCAGCCCCAGCATTTT.

By share, this clone counts as medium-sized. The V call is TRBV11-2, the J call TRBJ2-7; the D is unclear. The length of the CDR3 is 14 residues. V lost 4 bases to trimming and J lost 4 bases, with 14 bases between them. Germline V gene lookup returns CDR1 SGHAT and CDR2 FQNNGV. This chain's CDR3 is CASSSITAGYEQYF. For the CDR3, the DNA is TGTGCCAGCAGCTCTATCACCGCCGGTTACGAGCAGTACTTC.

V gene TRBV7-3 combines with J gene TRBJ1-2, with a weak D call TRBD1 (5 bases). V lost 5 bases, J lost 6 bases, and 19 bases lay in between. The CDR3 runs 15 residues. The V gene's germline CDR1 is SGHTA and CDR2 FQGTGA. DNA of the CDR3: TGTGCCAGCAGCAAAACCATAACCGGGACTGATGGCTACACCTTC. This sequence encodes CASSKTITGTDGYTF. The variable domain in full, with the rest retrieved from reference TRBV7-3 and TRBJ1-2, is GAGVSQTPSNKVTEKGKYVELRCDPISGHTALYWYRQSLGQGPEFLIYFQGTGAADDSGLPNDRFFAVRPEGSVSTLKIQRTERGDSAVYLCASSKTITGTDGYTFGSGTRLTVV.

The V gene is TRBV19, the J gene TRBJ2-7, with a tentative D call TRBD2 (5 bases). With 5 bases removed from V and 3 bases from J, the gap between germline ends came to 8 bases. The CDR3 consists of 12 residues. Germline V gene lookup returns CDR1 LNHDA and CDR2 SQIVND (reference sequence). In nucleotides, the CDR3 is TGTGCCAGTAGTGGACGGGGCTACGAGCAGTACTTC. Translation: CASSGRGYEQYF.

In DNA form, the CDR3 reads TGCAGCGTCCTCCGTTTGTGGGGCCAGGGGTACAATGAGCAGTTCTTC. Amino acid sequence: CSVLRLWGQGYNEQFF. The J gene is TRBJ2-1, the V gene TRBV29-1, with D perhaps TRBD1 (6 bases). The CDR3 covers 16 residues. The germline V and J ends were trimmed by 6 bases and 4 bases, with 22 bases remaining between them. Germline CDR1 SQVTM, CDR2 ANQGSEA.

The chain has TRBV7-9 and TRBJ1-2; D remains unclear. The ends were cut back, 0 bases at V and 6 bases at J, with 11 bases in the middle. The CDR3 has 14 amino acids. In germline, CDR1 is SEHNR, CDR2 FQNEAQ (reference sequence). CDR3 amino acids: CASSLAQAADGYTF. The CDR3 DNA follows: TGTGCCAGCAGCTTAGCGCAGGCAGCGGATGGCTACACCTTC. The full variable domain, rest sourced from reference TRBV7-9 and TRBJ1-2, is DTGVSQNPRHKITKRGQNVTFRCDPISEHNRLYWYRQTLGQGPEFLTYFQNEAQLEKSRLLSDRFSAERPKGSFSTLEIQRTEQGDSAMYLCASSLAQAADGYTFGSGTRLTVV.

V is TRBV18 and J is TRBJ1-1, with 8 bases that match TRBD1. The V segment lost 6 bases and the J segment 4 bases; nucleotides outside the gene matches: 4. The CDR3 is made up of 13 amino acids. The germline V gene has CDR1 KGHSH and CDR2 LQKENI. The CDR3, as DNA: TGTGCCAGCTCCCAAACAGGGGGCACTGAAGCTTTCTTT. Protein sequence: CASSQTGGTEAFF.

This clone was counted only a few times. The rearrangement links TRBV5-6 to TRBJ2-1; the match to TRBD2 covers 9 bases. Per germline, CDR1 SGHDT and CDR2 YYEEEE. J was trimmed by 2 bases and V by 2 bases; bases with no gene match: 5. This CDR3 is 16 amino acids long. The CDR3 coding sequence is TGTGCCAGCAGCTTCCCGGCGGGGGGGCCCTACAATGAGCAGTTCTTC. Amino acids: CASSFPAGGPYNEQFF. The variable domain in full, with the rest retrieved from reference TRBV5-6 and TRBJ2-1, is DAGVTQSPTHLIKTRGQQVTLRCSPKSGHDTVSWYQQALGQGPQFIFQYYEEEERQRGNFPDRFSGHQFPNYSSELNVNALLLGDSALYLCASSFPAGGPYNEQFFGPGTRLTVL.

This chain links TRBV5-6 with TRBJ2-1, with D unclear. The V end lost 3 bases, the J end lost 3 bases, and 10 bases lay between the germline ends. Germline loops: CDR1 SGHDT, CDR2 YYEEEE. The CDR3 length is 14 residues. In nucleotides, the CDR3 is TGTGCCAGCAGCTCGATGAACAGCTACAATGAGCAGTTCTTC. Translating it yields CASSSMNSYNEQFF.

As to this clone: At one end, the junction sequence differs from germline, possibly due to a read error. V usage is TRBV30 and J usage is TRBJ2-6, with D possibly matching TRBD1 (6 bases). Per germline, CDR1 GTSNPN and CDR2 SVGIG (reference sequence). The CDR3 runs 16 residues. The CDR3 reads CAWTRALPLGANGLTF. The CDR3 coding sequence is TGTGCCTGGACCCGGGCTCTACCTCTGGGGGCCAACGGCCTGACTTTC.